This TCR beta chain was recorded in a study of T cell responses to AZD1222 COVID-19 vaccine. Study outcomes and limitations: Reportedly, close to half of spike-specific TCRs are directed against unmutated variant regions. Researchers took repertoire samples only after the peak T cell response had come.

The V and J ends lost 1 base and 1 base, in that order; junction bases with no gene match: 5. CDR3 length: 16 residues. The germline CDR1 and CDR2 sequences are MGHRA and YSYEKL. This clone was picked up a small number of times. Its antigen is not identified. TCRdb's copy holds only in-frame clones and misses some; the assay was immunoSEQ multiplex PCR. Here the sample spans about 140,000 clones, 70% to 90% being singletons. This chain connects TRBV4-1 to TRBJ1-1; 8 bases line up with TRBD1. The source of this sequence is an adult in good health. The sequenced sample was peripheral blood, obtained on day 0 of AZD1222 vaccination. CDR3 sequence: CASSQATDRENTEAFF. CDR3 coding DNA: TGCGCCAGCAGCCAAGCCACGGACAGGGAGAACACTGAAGCTTTCTTT.